This TCR beta chain was recovered during a study of graft-versus-host responses after intestinal transplantation. Overall study context: Every transplant recipient was induced with anti-thymocyte globulin, then maintained on tacrolimus and steroids for about 3 years. Points from the study as a whole: Graft-donor T cell macrochimerism in patients accompanied high graft-versus-host to host-versus-graft clonal ratios in allografts.

Clones were sequenced by immunoSEQ multiplex PCR, and TCRdb holds only the in-frame ones, with some missing. The table has about 71,000 clones, 90% seen once. Worth noting for this clone: Its antigen remains unidentified.

The germline CDR1 and CDR2 sequences are SGHVS and FQNEAQ. V lost 6 bases, J lost 3 bases, and 23 bases lay in between. CDR3 length equals 18 residues. V gene TRBV7-8 combines with J gene TRBJ1-4; tentatively, D is TRBD1 (6 bases). The TCR originated in a human donor who received an intestinal transplant. The sample in question was unstimulated CD8+ T cells sorted from spleen or lymph node cells, obtained before intestinal transplant. CDR3 coding DNA: TGTGCCAGCAGGAAAACCGGGACACACACAATACCTAATGAAAAACTGTTTTTT. Its translation: CASRKTGTHTIPNEKLFF.